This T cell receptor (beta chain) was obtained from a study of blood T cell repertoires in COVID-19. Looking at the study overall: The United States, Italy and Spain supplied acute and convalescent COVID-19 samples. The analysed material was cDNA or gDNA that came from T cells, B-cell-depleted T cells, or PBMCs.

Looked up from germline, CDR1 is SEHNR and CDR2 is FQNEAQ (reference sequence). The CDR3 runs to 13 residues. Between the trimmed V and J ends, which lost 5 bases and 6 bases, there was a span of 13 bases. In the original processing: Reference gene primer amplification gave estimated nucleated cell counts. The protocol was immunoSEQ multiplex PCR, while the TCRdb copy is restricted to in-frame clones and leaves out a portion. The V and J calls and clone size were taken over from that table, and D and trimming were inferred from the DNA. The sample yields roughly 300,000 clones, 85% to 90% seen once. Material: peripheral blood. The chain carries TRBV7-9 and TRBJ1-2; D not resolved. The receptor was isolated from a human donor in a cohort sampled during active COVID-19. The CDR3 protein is CASSPRPRDGYTF. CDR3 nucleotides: TGTGCCAGCAGCCCCCGCCCGAGGGATGGCTACACCTTC. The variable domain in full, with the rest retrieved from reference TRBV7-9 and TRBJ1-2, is DTGVSQNPRHKITKRGQNVTFRCDPISEHNRLYWYRQTLGQGPEFLTYFQNEAQLEKSRLLSDRFSAERPKGSFSTLEIQRTEQGDSAMYLCASSPRPRDGYTFGSGTRLTVV.